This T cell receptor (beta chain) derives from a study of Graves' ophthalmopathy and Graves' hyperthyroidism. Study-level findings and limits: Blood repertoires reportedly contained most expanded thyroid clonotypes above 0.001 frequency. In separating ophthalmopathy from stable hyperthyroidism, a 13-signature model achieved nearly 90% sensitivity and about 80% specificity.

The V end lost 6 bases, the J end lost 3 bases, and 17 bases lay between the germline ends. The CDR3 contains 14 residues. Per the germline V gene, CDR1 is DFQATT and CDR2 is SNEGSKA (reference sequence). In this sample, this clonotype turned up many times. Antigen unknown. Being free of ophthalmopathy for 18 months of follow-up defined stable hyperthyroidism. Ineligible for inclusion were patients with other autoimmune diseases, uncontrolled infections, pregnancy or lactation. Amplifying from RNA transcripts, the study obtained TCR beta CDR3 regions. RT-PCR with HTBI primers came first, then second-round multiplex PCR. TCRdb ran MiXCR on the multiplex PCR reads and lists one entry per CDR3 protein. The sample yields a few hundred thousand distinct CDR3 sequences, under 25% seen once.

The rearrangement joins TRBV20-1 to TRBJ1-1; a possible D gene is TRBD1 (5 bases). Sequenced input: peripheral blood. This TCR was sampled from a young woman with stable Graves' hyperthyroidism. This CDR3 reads CSAPPRTIDTEAFF. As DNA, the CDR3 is TGCAGTGCCCCACCCAGGACAATTGACACTGAAGCTTTCTTT.